This T cell receptor (beta chain) was sequenced for a study of metastatic and nonmetastatic thyroid tumors. Study context: For malignant and benign thyroid patients, tumor or nodule tissue and blood were the sources whose repertoires were compared. Study results and limitations: Significantly greater TCR beta diversity was reportedly found in malignant thyroid tumors than in benign nodules (in blood and tumor).

As originally analysed: A classifier for distant metastasis in papillary thyroid cancer was constructed using CDR3 differences observed across clinicopathological groups. Via MiXCR, TCRdb re-called the PCR reads. These V and J calls are TCRdb output, not the study's own analysis. The sample includes 23,000 or so clones, about 30% of them seen just once. Not a single patient had been given any form of treatment at any point before undergoing thyroid surgery. As regards this clone: What it binds is not known.

From germline, CDR1 is SGHRS and CDR2 YFSETQ. CDR3 length: 14 residues. Trimming removed 2 bases from V and 7 bases from J; junction bases left unmatched: 5. The sequencing sample was made of blood. This chain connects TRBV5-1 to TRBJ2-1; 8 bases match TRBD2. The receptor comes from a female donor with papillary thyroid cancer or a benign thyroid nodule (not recorded which). Some clones in this sample may be carry-over from other donors' samples. The chain's CDR3 is CASSLAGDGNEQFF. DNA of the CDR3: TGCGCCAGCAGCTTAGCGGGAGATGGGAATGAGCAGTTCTTC. Combining the CDR3 with reference TRBV5-1 and TRBJ2-1 gives the whole variable domain KAGVTQTPRYLIKTRGQQVTLSCSPISGHRSVSWYQQTPGQGLQFLFEYFSETQRNKGNFPGRFSGRQFSNSRSEMNVSTLELGDSALYLCASSLAGDGNEQFFGPGTRLTVL.